Listed below are T cell receptor beta chains from one sample, sequenced in a study of PD-L1 blockade in urothelial cancer. TCRdb's copy holds only in-frame clones and misses some; the assay was immunoSEQ multiplex PCR. The profile shows 70,000 or so clones, 85% to 90% of them singletons. The material was PBMCs, obtained around atezolizumab (anti-PD-L1) treatment. The receptors come from a man aged 60 to 69 with urothelial cancer. Both conserved end residues are part of each CDR3. D genes are given only for firm matches. Only some rows state a clone size, as once, few, many or a class for expanded clones.

v_gene,d_gene,abundance,j_gene,CDR3nt,CDR3aa
TRBV11-2,TRBD2,.,TRBJ2-4,TGTGCCAGCCAGGAAGCGGGACGGACTGGCATTCAGTACTTC,CASQEAGRTGIQYF
TRBV19,TRBD1,.,TRBJ1-2,TGTGCCAGTAGACAGGGGTCCTATGGCTACACCTTC,CASRQGSYGYTF
TRBV21-1,.,.,TRBJ2-2,TGTGCCAGCAGCTCTCGACAGGGGGCAACCGGGGAGCTGTTTTTT,CASSSRQGATGELFF
TRBV5-4,TRBD2,.,TRBJ2-2,TGTGCCAGCAGCTTGGCGCCGGGGGGGAACACCGGGGAGCTGTTTTTT,CASSLAPGGNTGELFF
TRBV5-1,.,.,TRBJ1-1,TGCGCCAGCAGCTTGAGTGGGGCGAACACTGAAGCTTTCTTT,CASSLSGANTEAFF
TRBV10-3,TRBD1,.,TRBJ2-5,TGTGCCATCAGTGGGGGACAGGGCGAGACCCAGTACTTC,CAISGGQGETQYF
TRBV7-9,.,.,TRBJ2-7,TGTGCCAGCAGCTTTACGGTTGACGAGCAGTACTTC,CASSFTVDEQYF
TRBV4-3,TRBD2,.,TRBJ2-2,TGCGCCAGCAGCCGGACTAGCGGGAGGGCCGGGGGGGAGCTGTTTTTT,CASSRTSGRAGGELFF
TRBV27,TRBD1,.,TRBJ2-7,TGTGCCAGCAGTTCACAGACAGGGGCCGAGCAGTACTTC,CASSSQTGAEQYF
TRBV6-5,.,.,TRBJ1-1,TGTGCCAGCAGTTACGGGGCTGGGGGAGGGACTGAAGCTTTCTTT,CASSYGAGGGTEAFF
TRBV7-6,.,.,TRBJ2-1,TGTGCCAGCACCTCGACCCAAACGGGCAATGAGCAGTTCTTC,CASTSTQTGNEQFF
TRBV4-2,.,once,TRBJ1-2,TGTGCCAGCAGCCAGGGCCGGGGAGGAAGATATGGCTACACCTTC,CASSQGRGGRYGYTF
TRBV6-5,.,.,TRBJ2-3,TGTGCCACCCTCCGGGACTCAGCAGATACGCAGTATTTT,CATLRDSADTQYF
TRBV7-2,.,.,TRBJ1-2,TGTGCCAGCAGCTTAGGGGCTATTAACTATGGCTACACCTTC,CASSLGAINYGYTF
TRBV5-6,.,.,TRBJ2-5,TGTGCCAGCAGCTTGAGTGGGCTAGCCCAAGAGACCCAGTACTTC,CASSLSGLAQETQYF
TRBV9,TRBD2,.,TRBJ2-2,TGTGCCAGCAGCGTAGCTAGCGGGGTGAACACCGGGGAGCTGTTTTTT,CASSVASGVNTGELFF
TRBV18,.,.,TRBJ2-4,TGTGCCAGCTCACCACCCCAGGCCCTAGCCAAAAACATTCAGTACTTC,CASSPPQALAKNIQYF
TRBV7-2,TRBD2,.,TRBJ2-2,TGTGCCAGCAGCTTACGGGGGGGACACGGGGAGCTGTTTTTT,CASSLRGGHGELFF
TRBV28,TRBD1,once,TRBJ1-3,TGTGCCAGCAGTTCGCCTTCCGGGACAGGGGCAAACACCATATATTTT,CASSSPSGTGANTIYF
TRBV9,.,.,TRBJ2-3,TGTGCCAGCAGCGTAGGTAATATGGATACGCAGTATTTT,CASSVGNMDTQYF
TRBV16,TRBD1,.,TRBJ1-1,TGTGCCAGCGCAAGGGCACAGGGGACTGAAGCTTTCTTT,CASARAQGTEAFF
TRBV14,TRBD1,.,TRBJ1-1,TGTGCCAGCAGCCCGGGGACAGGGGTTTTCTTT,CASSPGTGVFF
TRBV5-1,.,.,TRBJ1-3,TGCGCCAGCAGCTTACAGAGCTCTGGAAACACCATATATTTT,CASSLQSSGNTIYF
TRBV6-1,.,.,TRBJ1-2,TGTGCCAGCAGTGAAGGTCCGGGAACTAACTATGGCTACACCTTC,CASSEGPGTNYGYTF
TRBV19,.,.,TRBJ1-3,TGTGCCAGTAGTATAGGGGGGGTCTCCTCTGGAAACACCATATATTTT,CASSIGGVSSGNTIYF
TRBV11-3,.,.,TRBJ2-7,TGTGCCAGCAGCTTAGATCCATTGGAGGCCCCCTACGAGCAGTACTTC,CASSLDPLEAPYEQYF
TRBV2,.,.,TRBJ2-3,TGTGCCAGTCGGCGCGGGAGCACAGATACGCAGTATTTT,CASRRGSTDTQYF
TRBV6-6,.,.,TRBJ2-5,TGTGCCAGCAGTTACTCGGGGGGTGGACAAGAGACCCAGTACTTC,CASSYSGGGQETQYF
TRBV9,TRBD1,.,TRBJ1-6,TGTGCCAGCAGCGCAGGGACAGGGGTTAATTCACCCCTCCACTTT,CASSAGTGVNSPLHF
TRBV7-9,TRBD1,.,TRBJ2-5,TGTGCCAGCAGCCTGGCCAGATATAACAGGGGGGAAGAGACCCAGTACTTC,CASSLARYNRGEETQYF
TRBV7-6,.,.,TRBJ2-7,TGTGCCAGCAGCTTAGAAGCGGCGTGGGCCGAGCAGTACTTC,CASSLEAAWAEQYF
TRBV30,.,.,TRBJ1-1,TGTGCCTGGAGGGGGGGGTTCTCTAGGGCCGGGAACACTGAAGCTTTCTTT,CAWRGGFSRAGNTEAFF
TRBV7-9,TRBD1,.,TRBJ1-2,TGTGCCAGCAGCTATCGTACCGGGACAGGGTTTTATGGCTACACCTTC,CASSYRTGTGFYGYTF
TRBV7-9,.,few,TRBJ2-1,TGTGCCAGCAGCGAAGACCGGGCACAGGGCAGGAAGCAGTTCTTC,CASSEDRAQGRKQFF
TRBV6-5,TRBD2,.,TRBJ2-7,TGTGCCAGCAGTTACGCAGGACTAGCGGGAAGGGAGCAGTACTTC,CASSYAGLAGREQYF
TRBV10-1,.,.,TRBJ2-7,TGCGCCAGCAGTGTTACTCGAACGGGCGAGCAGTACTTC,CASSVTRTGEQYF
TRBV7-2,TRBD1,.,TRBJ2-1,TGTGCCAGCAGCCCGAGAACCGGGACAGGGGGCCTGAATGAGCAGTTCTTC,CASSPRTGTGGLNEQFF
TRBV10-3,.,.,TRBJ2-1,TGTGCCATACGGATCGTAATCAGCGGTGAGCAGTTCTTC,CAIRIVISGEQFF
TRBV5-4,.,.,TRBJ2-6,TGTGCCAGCACGCTCAGGGCTGGGGCCAACGTCCTGACTTTC,CASTLRAGANVLTF
TRBV7-2,TRBD1,.,TRBJ1-6,TGTGCCAGCAGCTTAGCCAGGGGGCAATCACCCCTCCACTTT,CASSLARGQSPLHF
TRBV11-2,TRBD2,.,TRBJ2-5,TGTGCCAGCAGCTTAGCGGGTGGCGCGGGGGTGGAGACCCAGTACTTC,CASSLAGGAGVETQYF
TRBV10-2,.,.,TRBJ2-2,TGCGCCAGCAGTGACGCCGGCGGGAACACCGGGGAGCTGTTTTTT,CASSDAGGNTGELFF
TRBV6-6,TRBD1,.,TRBJ1-2,TGCGCCAGCAGTTACGCCGGACAGGGAGGATATGGCTACACCTTC,CASSYAGQGGYGYTF
TRBV7-2,TRBD2,.,TRBJ2-7,TGTGCCAGCAGCTCATGGAGGACTAGCGGGTCTGAGCAGTACTTC,CASSSWRTSGSEQYF
TRBV14,.,.,TRBJ2-7,TGTGCCAGCAGCCAAGATTCAGGGTACGAGCAGTACTTC,CASSQDSGYEQYF
TRBV27,.,.,TRBJ2-6,TGTGCCAGCAGTTTGGACAGGAGGGGCGCCGGGGCCAACGTCCTGACTTTC,CASSLDRRGAGANVLTF
TRBV15,.,.,TRBJ1-1,TGTGCCACCAGCAGACCTAGTGGGGGGGGGAACACTGAAGCTTTCTTT,CATSRPSGGGNTEAFF
TRBV11-3,.,.,TRBJ2-1,TGTGCCAGCAGCTTGGACAGCAATGAGCAGTTCTTC,CASSLDSNEQFF
TRBV7-9,.,.,TRBJ2-3,TGTGCCAGCAGTGCAGCAGGGTCCACAGATACGCAGTATTTT,CASSAAGSTDTQYF
TRBV5-1,TRBD1,.,TRBJ1-4,TGCGCCAGCAGCTTGTTGACAGGGGGACTGAATGAAAAACTGTTTTTT,CASSLLTGGLNEKLFF
TRBV30,.,.,TRBJ2-2,TGTGCCTGGACTTTTTTCACCGGGGAGCTGTTTTTT,CAWTFFTGELFF
TRBV6-5,.,.,TRBJ1-6,TGTGCCAGCAGTTCTGGGGCGAGATCCTATAATTCACCCCTCCACTTT,CASSSGARSYNSPLHF
TRBV6-1,.,.,TRBJ1-4,TGTGCCAGCAGTGACCGTCCGATAACGGGGAGGGCTAATGAAAAACTGTTTTTT,CASSDRPITGRANEKLFF
TRBV5-4,TRBD1,few,TRBJ1-2,TGTGCCAGCAGCGGAACCGGGACAGGAGAGCTGGACACCTTC,CASSGTGTGELDTF